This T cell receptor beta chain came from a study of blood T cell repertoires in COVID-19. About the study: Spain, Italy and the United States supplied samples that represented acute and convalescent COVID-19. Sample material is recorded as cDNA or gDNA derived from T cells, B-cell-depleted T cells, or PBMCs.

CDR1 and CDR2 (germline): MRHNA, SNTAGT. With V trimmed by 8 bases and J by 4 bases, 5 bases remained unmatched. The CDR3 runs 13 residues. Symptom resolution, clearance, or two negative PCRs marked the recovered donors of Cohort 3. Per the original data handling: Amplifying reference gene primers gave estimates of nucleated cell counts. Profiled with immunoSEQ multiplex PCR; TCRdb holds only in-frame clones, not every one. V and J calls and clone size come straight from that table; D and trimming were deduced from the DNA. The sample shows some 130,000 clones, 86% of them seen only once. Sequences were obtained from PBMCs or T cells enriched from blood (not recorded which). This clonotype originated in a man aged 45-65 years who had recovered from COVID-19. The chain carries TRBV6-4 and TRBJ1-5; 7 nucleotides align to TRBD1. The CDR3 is CASSMDRNQPQHF. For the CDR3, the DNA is TGTGCCAGCTCGATGGACAGGAATCAGCCCCAGCATTTT.